This is a list of T cell receptor beta chains from one sample in a study of cytomegalovirus exposure and HLA in healthy donors. Here immunoSEQ multiplex PCR was the method, and the copy in TCRdb shows in-frame clones only, minus some. The table includes over 100,000 clones, 75% to 90% detected once. The source material was PBMCs. These receptors were collected from a woman between 50 and 59 years old in good health and CMV-seropositive. Each CDR3 is given with its conserved first and last residue. The D gene is left open where the match is weak. The size field is filled for only some rows; it gives once, few, many or a size class.

NA TRBD2 TRBJ2-3 TRBV7-3 TGTGCCAGCGGGCCCGGCGGGAGGGCAGATACGCAGTATTTT CASGPGGRADTQYF
NA NA TRBJ2-2 TRBV4-3 TGCGCCAGCAGCCAAGACTGGAACACCGGGGAGCTGTTTTTT CASSQDWNTGELFF
NA TRBD1 TRBJ1-2 TRBV11-2 TGTGCCAGCAGCGGACAGGGGACCTATGGCTACACCTTC CASSGQGTYGYTF
few TRBD1 TRBJ1-4 TRBV2 TGTGCCAGCAGTGGACAGGGGGCGGTCGGGGAAAAACTGTTTTTT CASSGQGAVGEKLFF
NA TRBD1 TRBJ1-3 TRBV9 TGTGCCAGCACCCAGGGGGGCTCTGGAAACACCATATATTTT CASTQGGSGNTIYF
NA NA TRBJ2-7 TRBV14 TGTGCCAGCAGCCAATCCCTGGGGACTTCTACCTACGAGCAGTACTTC CASSQSLGTSTYEQYF
NA TRBD1 TRBJ1-2 TRBV19 TGTGCCAGTACCCAGGGACAGGGGAGCTATGGCTACACCTTC CASTQGQGSYGYTF
few NA TRBJ2-3 TRBV6-6 TGTGCCAGCAGTCCAGGATCCGCCGCCACAGATACGCAGTATTTT CASSPGSAATDTQYF
NA NA TRBJ1-5 TRBV27 TGTGCCAGCAGTTCCCTCGGTAGCAATCAGCCCCAGCATTTT CASSSLGSNQPQHF
NA NA TRBJ2-5 TRBV18 TGTGCCAGCTCACCCCTGGGTACTACTCTCCTCCAGACCCAGTACTTC CASSPLGTTLLQTQYF
NA TRBD2 TRBJ2-1 TRBV18 TGTGCCAGCTCACCCGAGCGGGGTGGTGAGCAGTTCTTC CASSPERGGEQFF
NA NA TRBJ1-5 TRBV28 TGTGCCAGCAGATCACACAGGGCAGGTCCTAGCAATCAGCCCCAGCATTTT CASRSHRAGPSNQPQHF
NA NA TRBJ1-1 TRBV5-1 TGCGCCAGCAGCTTGGTACAGTTGTCGATAACTGAAGCTTTCTTT CASSLVQLSITEAFF
NA NA TRBJ2-7 TRBV28 TGTGCCAGCAGTTTGGGGGGGCCTCCCTCCTCCTACGAGCAGTACTTC CASSLGGPPSSYEQYF
few TRBD1 TRBJ1-1 TRBV27 TGTGCCAGCAGTTTAGGGACAGGGTATTTCACTGAAGCTTTCTTT CASSLGTGYFTEAFF
NA NA TRBJ1-1 TRBV2 TGTGCCAGCAGTTACGCGGTGAACACTGAAGCTTTCTTT CASSYAVNTEAFF
once NA TRBJ2-3 TRBV5-1 TGCGCCAGCAGCTTGGCAGGGGGGTTACTAGCGGGCACAGATACGCAGTATTTT CASSLAGGLLAGTDTQYF
NA NA TRBJ2-3 TRBV4-3 TGCGCCAGCAGCCAAGCGGGAGGCACAGATACGCAGTATTTT CASSQAGGTDTQYF
NA TRBD2 TRBJ2-3 TRBV9 TGTGCCAGCAGCGACCTAGCGGGAGGGCCGACAGATACGCAGTATTTT CASSDLAGGPTDTQYF
NA TRBD1 TRBJ1-5 TRBV19 TGTGCCAGTAGTGCCCGACAGGGGTATCAGCCCCAGCATTTT CASSARQGYQPQHF
NA NA TRBJ2-7 TRBV7-8 TGTGCCAGCAGCCCCATAGCGGTTATCTACGAGCAGTACTTC CASSPIAVIYEQYF
NA TRBD1 TRBJ1-5 TRBV7-8 TGTGCCAGCAGCTTGGACAGGTCTGATCAGCCCCAGCATTTT CASSLDRSDQPQHF
NA NA TRBJ1-1 TRBV18 TGTGCCAGCTCATCCGGACAGTACACTGAAGCTTTCTTT CASSSGQYTEAFF
once TRBD1 TRBJ2-1 TRBV5-5 TGTGCCAGCAGCTTTCTAAACAGGGGCGCCTACAATGAGCAGTTCTTC CASSFLNRGAYNEQFF
NA TRBD2 TRBJ2-7 TRBV29-1 TGCAGCGTTGTAGGTGGTAGTCGGGGACTAGTCTACGAGCAGTACTTC CSVVGGSRGLVYEQYF
NA TRBD1 TRBJ2-2 TRBV15 TGTGCCACCAGCAGAGGGTACAGGGGGCTGGAGAACACCGGGGAGCCGTTTTTT CATSRGYRGLENTGEPFF
NA NA TRBJ2-7 TRBV11-2 TGTGCCAGCAGCTTTGAGAGAGAATACGAGCAGTACTTC CASSFEREYEQYF
NA TRBD1 TRBJ1-6 TRBV30 TGTGCCTGGACTAGTAGGACAGGGGGCGCCTATAATTCACCCCTCCACTTT CAWTSRTGGAYNSPLHF
few NA TRBJ1-2 TRBV4-1 TGCGCCAGCAGCCGTTCGGGGGTTATTAACTATGGCTACACCTTC CASSRSGVINYGYTF
NA TRBD1 TRBJ2-7 TRBV18 TGTGCCAGCTCCCTCCTAGACAGGGGGCGGCTAAGGAACGAGCAGTACTTC CASSLLDRGRLRNEQYF
NA NA TRBJ1-2 TRBV4-3 TGCGCCAGCAGCCAAGATGCGGGGGGCCTCTTAGGCTACACCTTC CASSQDAGGLLGYTF
NA TRBD1 TRBJ2-7 TRBV13 TGTGCCAGCAGCTCCCGACAGGGCTCCTACGAGCAGTACTTC CASSSRQGSYEQYF
NA TRBD1 TRBJ1-3 TRBV18 TGTGCCAGCTCACCGCTGAAGACAGGGGGAAACACCATATATTTT CASSPLKTGGNTIYF
NA NA TRBJ1-1 TRBV30 TGTGCCTGGAGCGTCACACGGTGGGGCACGAACACTGAAGCTTTCTTT CAWSVTRWGTNTEAFF
NA NA TRBJ1-5 TRBV21-1 TGTGCCAGCAGCAAGGTCCAGAGGGACACCGATCAGCCCCAGCATTTT CASSKVQRDTDQPQHF
NA TRBD1 TRBJ2-7 TRBV27 TGTGCCACCGCCGGGACAGGGGGCCTTGAGCAGTACTTC CATAGTGGLEQYF
NA NA TRBJ2-1 TRBV15 TGTGCCACCAGCAGAGACAGAAACCCCCCCCACAATGAGCAGTTCTTC CATSRDRNPPHNEQFF
NA NA TRBJ2-4 TRBV29-1 TGCAGCGTTGTGGAGGGTTCGGACATTCAGTACTTC CSVVEGSDIQYF
few TRBD1 TRBJ2-1 TRBV30 TGTGCCTGGAGCCGGGACAGGGGGCCCTACAATGAGCAGTTCTTC CAWSRDRGPYNEQFF
few NA TRBJ1-4 TRBV28 TGTGCCAGCAGTTTAGGAGTCGATACATTGGGTGAAAAACTGTTTTTT CASSLGVDTLGEKLFF
NA NA TRBJ1-1 TRBV5-4 TGTGCCAGCAGCCTTCAGGGCAGGAGCACTGAAGCTTTCTTT CASSLQGRSTEAFF
once NA TRBJ2-7 TRBV5-5 TGTGCCAGCAGCTTAGGACAAACAGGTCGATATCTCCTGGGCGAGCAGTACTTC CASSLGQTGRYLLGEQYF